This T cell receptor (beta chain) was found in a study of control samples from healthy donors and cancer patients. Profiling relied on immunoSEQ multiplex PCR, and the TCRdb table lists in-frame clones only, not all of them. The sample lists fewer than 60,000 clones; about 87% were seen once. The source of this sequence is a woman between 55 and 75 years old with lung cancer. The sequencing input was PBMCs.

The CDR3 nucleotides are TGTGCCAGCAGCCAAGGGTATGGGGCAGATATCGCCGGGGAGCTGTTTTTT. Its protein is CASSQGYGADIAGELFF. This chain links TRBV7-7 with TRBJ2-2, with D perhaps TRBD1 (5 bases). The germline CDR1 and CDR2 sequences are SSHAT and FNYEAQ (reference sequence). The CDR3 loop spans 17 amino acids. Trimming left V 5 bases short and J 6 bases short, with 22 bases between.